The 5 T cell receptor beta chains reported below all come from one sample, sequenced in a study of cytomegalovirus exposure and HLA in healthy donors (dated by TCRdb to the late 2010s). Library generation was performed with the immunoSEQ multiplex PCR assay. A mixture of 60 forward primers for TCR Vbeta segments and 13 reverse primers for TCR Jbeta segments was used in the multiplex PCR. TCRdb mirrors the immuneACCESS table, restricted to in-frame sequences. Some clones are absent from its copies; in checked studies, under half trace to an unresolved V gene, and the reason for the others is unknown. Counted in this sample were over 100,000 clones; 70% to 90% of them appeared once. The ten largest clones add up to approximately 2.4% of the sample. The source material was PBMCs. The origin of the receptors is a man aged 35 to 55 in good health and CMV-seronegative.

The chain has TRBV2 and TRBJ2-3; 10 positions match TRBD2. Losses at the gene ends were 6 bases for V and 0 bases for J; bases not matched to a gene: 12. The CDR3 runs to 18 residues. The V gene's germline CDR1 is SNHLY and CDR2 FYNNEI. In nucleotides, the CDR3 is TGTGCCAGCAGAACAACTAGCGGGGTGAGAACTAGCACAGATACGCAGTATTTT. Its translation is CASRTTSGVRTSTDTQYF.

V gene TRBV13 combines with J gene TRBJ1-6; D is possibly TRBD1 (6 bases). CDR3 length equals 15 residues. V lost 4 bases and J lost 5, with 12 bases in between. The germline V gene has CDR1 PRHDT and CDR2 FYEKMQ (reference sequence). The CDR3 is CASSSPTGNNSPLHF. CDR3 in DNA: TGTGCCAGCAGCTCCCCGACAGGCAATAATTCACCCCTCCACTTT.

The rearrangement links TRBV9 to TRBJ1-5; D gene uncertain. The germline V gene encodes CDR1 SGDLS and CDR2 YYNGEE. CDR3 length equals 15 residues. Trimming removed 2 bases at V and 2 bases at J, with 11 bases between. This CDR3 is CASSVEPNGNQPQHF. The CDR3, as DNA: TGTGCCAGCAGCGTCGAGCCTAACGGCAATCAGCCCCAGCATTTT.

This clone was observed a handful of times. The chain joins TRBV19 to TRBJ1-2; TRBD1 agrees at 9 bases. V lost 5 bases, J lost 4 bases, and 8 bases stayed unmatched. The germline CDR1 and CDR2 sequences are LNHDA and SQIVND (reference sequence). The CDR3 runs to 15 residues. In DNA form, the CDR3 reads TGTGCCAGTAGTGGCACAGGGGGCGAAGGCTATGGCTACACCTTC. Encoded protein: CASSGTGGEGYGYTF.

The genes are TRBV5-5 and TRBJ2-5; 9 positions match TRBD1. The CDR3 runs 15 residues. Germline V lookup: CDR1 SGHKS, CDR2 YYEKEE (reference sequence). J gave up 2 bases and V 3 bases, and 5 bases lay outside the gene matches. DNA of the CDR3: TGTGCCAGCAGCTACGGGACAGGGTTACAAGAGACCCAGTACTTC. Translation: CASSYGTGLQETQYF.